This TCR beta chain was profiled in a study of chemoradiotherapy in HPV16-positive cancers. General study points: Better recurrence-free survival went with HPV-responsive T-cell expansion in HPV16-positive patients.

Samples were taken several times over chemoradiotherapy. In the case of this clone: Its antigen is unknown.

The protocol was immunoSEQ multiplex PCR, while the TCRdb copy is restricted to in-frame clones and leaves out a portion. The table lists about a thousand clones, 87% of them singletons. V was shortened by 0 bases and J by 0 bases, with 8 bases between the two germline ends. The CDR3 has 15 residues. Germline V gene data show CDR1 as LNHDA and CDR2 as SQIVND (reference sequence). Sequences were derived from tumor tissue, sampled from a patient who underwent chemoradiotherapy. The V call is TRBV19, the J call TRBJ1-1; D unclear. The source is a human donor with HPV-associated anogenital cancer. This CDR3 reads CASSIDRGMNTEAFF. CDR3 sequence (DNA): TGTGCCAGTAGTATAGATAGAGGGATGAACACTGAAGCTTTCTTT.